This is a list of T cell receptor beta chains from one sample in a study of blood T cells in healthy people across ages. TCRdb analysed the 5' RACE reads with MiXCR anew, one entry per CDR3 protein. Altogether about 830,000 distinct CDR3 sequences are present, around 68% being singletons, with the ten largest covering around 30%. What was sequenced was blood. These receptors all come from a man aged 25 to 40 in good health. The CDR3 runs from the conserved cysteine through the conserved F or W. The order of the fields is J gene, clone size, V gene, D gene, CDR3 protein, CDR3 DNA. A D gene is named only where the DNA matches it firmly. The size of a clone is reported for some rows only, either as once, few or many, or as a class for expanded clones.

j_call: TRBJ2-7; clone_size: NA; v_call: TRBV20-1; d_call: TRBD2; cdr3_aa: CSARHAERGGEQYF; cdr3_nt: TGCAGTGCTAGGCACGCGGAGCGGGGTGGTGAGCAGTACTTC
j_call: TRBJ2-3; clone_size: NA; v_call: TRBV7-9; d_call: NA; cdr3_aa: CASSPEVSTDTQYF; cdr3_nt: TGTGCCAGCAGCCCAGAGGTGTCCACAGATACGCAGTATTTT
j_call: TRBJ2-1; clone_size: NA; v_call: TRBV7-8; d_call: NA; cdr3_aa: CASSENREETQFF; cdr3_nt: TGTGCCAGCAGTGAAAACAGGGAAGAGACCCAGTTCTTC
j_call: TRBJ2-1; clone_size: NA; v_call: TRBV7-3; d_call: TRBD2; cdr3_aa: CASSLLLAAYNEQFF; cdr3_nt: TGTGCCAGCAGCTTATTGCTAGCGGCGTACAATGAGCAGTTCTTC
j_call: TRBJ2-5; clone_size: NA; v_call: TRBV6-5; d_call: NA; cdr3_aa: CASKPVLSSYIEQYF; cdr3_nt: TGTGCCAGCAAACCGGTCTTGAGTTCCTACATTGAGCAGTACTTC
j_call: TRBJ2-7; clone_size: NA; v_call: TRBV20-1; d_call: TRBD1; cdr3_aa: CSACRDRGAYEQYF; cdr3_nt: TGCAGTGCTTGCCGGGACAGGGGAGCCTACGAGCAGTACTTC
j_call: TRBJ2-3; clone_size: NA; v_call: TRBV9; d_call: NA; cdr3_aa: CASSVDGTRTNTQYF; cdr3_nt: TGTGCCAGCAGCGTAGACGGGACCCGCACAAATACGCAGTATTTT
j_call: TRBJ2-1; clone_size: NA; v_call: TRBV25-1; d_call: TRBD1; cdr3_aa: CASNAPTGSINEQFF; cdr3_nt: TGTGCCAGCAATGCCCCGACAGGGTCAATCAATGAGCAGTTCTTC
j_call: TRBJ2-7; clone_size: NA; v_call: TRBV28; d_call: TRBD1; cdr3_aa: CASGQGEIYEQYF; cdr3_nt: TGTGCCAGCGGACAGGGTGAGATTTATGAGCAGTACTTC
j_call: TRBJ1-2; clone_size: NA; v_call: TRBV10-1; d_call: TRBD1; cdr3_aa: CASHWDRGICNYGYTF; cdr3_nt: TGCGCCAGCCATTGGGACAGGGGGATTTGCAACTATGGCTACACCTTC
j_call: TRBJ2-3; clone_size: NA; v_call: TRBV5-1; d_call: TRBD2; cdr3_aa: CASSSRTSSGTDTQYF; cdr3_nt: TGCGCCAGCAGCTCCCGGACTAGCTCAGGGACAGATACGCAGTATTTT
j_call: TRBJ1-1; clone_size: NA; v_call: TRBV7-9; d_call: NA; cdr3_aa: CASRKGQPNTEAFF; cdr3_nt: TGTGCCAGCAGGAAAGGACAGCCGAACACTGAAGCTTTCTTT
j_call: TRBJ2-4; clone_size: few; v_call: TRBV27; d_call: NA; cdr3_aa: CASSPSLLGLGNIQYF; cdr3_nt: TGTGCCAGCAGTCCTTCCCTACTTGGGCTAGGGAACATTCAGTACTTC
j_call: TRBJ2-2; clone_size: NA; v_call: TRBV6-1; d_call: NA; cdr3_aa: CASSELWMGTGELFF; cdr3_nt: TGTGCCAGCAGTGAACTATGGATGGGCACCGGGGAGCTGTTTTTT
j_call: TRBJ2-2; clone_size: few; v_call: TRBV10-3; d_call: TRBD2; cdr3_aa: CAISELGQAGTNTGELFF; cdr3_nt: TGTGCCATCAGTGAGTTGGGGCAAGCGGGGACGAACACCGGGGAGCTGTTTTTT
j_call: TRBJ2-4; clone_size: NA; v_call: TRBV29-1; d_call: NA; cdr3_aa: CSVEDDGPLVAKNIQYF; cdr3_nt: TGCAGCGTTGAAGATGACGGTCCCCTGGTAGCCAAAAACATTCAGTACTTC
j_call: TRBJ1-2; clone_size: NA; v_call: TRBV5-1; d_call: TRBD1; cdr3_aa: CASSLKVLGQGNNGYTF; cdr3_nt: TGCGCCAGCAGCTTGAAAGTTTTGGGACAGGGTAATAATGGCTACACCTTC
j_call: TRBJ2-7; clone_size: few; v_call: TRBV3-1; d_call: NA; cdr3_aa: CASSQSFLGEQYF; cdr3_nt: TGTGCCAGCAGCCAGTCGTTTTTGGGCGAGCAGTACTTC
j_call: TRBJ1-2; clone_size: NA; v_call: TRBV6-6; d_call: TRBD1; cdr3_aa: CASSYARDRDYGYTF; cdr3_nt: TGTGCCAGCAGTTACGCCAGGGACAGAGACTATGGCTACACCTTC
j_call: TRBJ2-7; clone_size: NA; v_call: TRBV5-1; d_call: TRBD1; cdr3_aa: CASSLVYQIGTGDDEQYF; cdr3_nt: TGCGCCAGCAGCTTGGTTTATCAGATCGGGACAGGGGACGACGAGCAGTACTTC
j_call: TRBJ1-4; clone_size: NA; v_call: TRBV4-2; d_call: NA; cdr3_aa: CASSGEGGSEKLFF; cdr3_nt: TGTGCCAGCAGCGGAGAGGGGGGGAGTGAAAAACTGTTTTTT
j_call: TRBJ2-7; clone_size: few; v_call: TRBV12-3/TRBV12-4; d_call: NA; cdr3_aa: CASSSLEEQYF; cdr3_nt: TGTGCCAGCAGTTCTCTAGAGGAGCAGTACTTC
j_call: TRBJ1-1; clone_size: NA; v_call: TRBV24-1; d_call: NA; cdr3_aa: CATSESGTGGSEAFF; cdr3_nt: TGTGCCACCAGTGAATCCGGGACGGGCGGCTCTGAAGCTTTCTTT
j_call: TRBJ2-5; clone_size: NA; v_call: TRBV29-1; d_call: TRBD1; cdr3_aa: CSVMTGLETQYF; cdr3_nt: TGCAGCGTGATGACAGGGCTAGAGACCCAGTACTTC
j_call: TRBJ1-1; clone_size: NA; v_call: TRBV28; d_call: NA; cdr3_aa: CASISGEAFF; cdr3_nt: TGTGCCAGCATCTCCGGAGAAGCTTTCTTT
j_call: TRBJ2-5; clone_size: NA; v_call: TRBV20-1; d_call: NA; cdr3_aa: CRAPAREQYF; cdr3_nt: TGCAGGGCCCCGGCTAGGGAGCAGTACTTC
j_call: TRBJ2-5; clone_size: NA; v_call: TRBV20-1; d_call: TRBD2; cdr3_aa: CSASRGAVEQGTQYF; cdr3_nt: TGCAGTGCTTCGCGGGGGGCCGTGGAACAAGGGACCCAGTACTTC